This TCR beta chain originates from a study of blood T cell repertoires in COVID-19. Sequenced by immunoSEQ multiplex PCR; TCRdb stores in-frame clones only, minus some. The data hold 85,000 to 90,000 clones, with less than 90% observed a single time. The V and J ends lost 4 bases and 2 bases respectively, with 11 bases between them. CDR3 length equals 14 residues. Germline CDR1 is SGHTA and CDR2 is FQGNSA. The source of this sequence is an older man with active or convalescent COVID-19. The chain has TRBV7-2 and TRBJ1-2; a weak D match, TRBD1 (6 bases). Input material: peripheral blood. DNA of the CDR3: TGTGCCAGCAGCTCTCGGACAGAAAACTATGGCTACACCTTC. It codes for CASSSRTENYGYTF.